These 10 T cell receptor beta chains share one sample of origin, sequenced in a study of CD8 T cells in ankylosing spondylitis. A single record per CDR3 protein comes from TCRdb applying MiXCR to the 5' RACE reads. The data contain around 130,000 distinct CDR3 sequences, approximately 9.9% of them singletons. The specimen sequenced was blood, either unsorted or a sorted T cell fraction (not recorded which). These receptors originate from a male donor with ankylosing spondylitis or in good health (not recorded which).

This chain links TRBV11-2 with TRBJ2-1; D gene unclear. Germline V gene data show CDR1 as SGHAT and CDR2 as FQNNGV. With 0 bases removed from V and 8 bases from J, the gap between germline ends came to 8 bases. The CDR3 loop spans 13 amino acids. The CDR3 loop is CASSLELVDEQFF. CDR3 nucleotide sequence: TGTGCCAGCAGCTTAGAGCTAGTCGATGAGCAGTTCTTC.

This clonotype was recorded many times. The rearrangement links TRBV20-1 to TRBJ2-3; 9 positions match TRBD2. The CDR3 totals 15 residues. Germline CDR1 reads DFQATT; CDR2 reads SNEGSKA (reference sequence). V lost 3 bases, J lost 6 bases, and 10 bases stayed unmatched. DNA of the CDR3: TGCAGTGCTAGTTGGGCGGGAGGGCCCGGTGATACGCAGTATTTT. It specifies CSASWAGGPGDTQYF.

Many counts were recorded for this clonotype. The chain joins TRBV29-1 to TRBJ2-3; D ambiguous. Trimming left V 1 base short and J 2 bases short, with 10 bases between. In germline, CDR1 is SQVTM, CDR2 ANQGSEA. The CDR3 runs to 14 residues. CDR3 region: CSVEGPANTDTQYF. The DNA of the CDR3 is TGCAGCGTTGAAGGGCCAGCTAACACAGATACGCAGTATTTT.

This clonotype was seen ten or more times. The chain joins TRBV5-1 to TRBJ2-5; TRBD2 aligns across 13 bases. CDR1 and CDR2 (germline): SGHRS, YFSETQ. The CDR3 consists of 16 residues. The trim removed 6 bases at V and 2 bases at J, leaving 7 bases unmatched. The CDR3 here is CASKLGLAGEQETQYF. The DNA for the CDR3 is TGCGCCAGCAAATTAGGACTAGCGGGAGAGCAAGAGACCCAGTACTTC.

This clonotype was seen a handful of times. V and J are TRBV11-1 and TRBJ2-6; D may correspond to TRBD1 or TRBD2 (5 bases each). The CDR3 contains 18 residues. Trimming took 7 bases from V and 0 from J, leaving 19 bases between them. CDR1 and CDR2 from the germline V gene are SGHAT and FQDESV (reference sequence). The CDR3 DNA sequence: TGTGCCAGCACAGTGTCGACGGGACGAAACTCTGGGGCCAACGTCCTGACTTTC. Amino acid sequence: CASTVSTGRNSGANVLTF. The full variable domain, with the rest looked up from reference TRBV11-1 and TRBJ2-6, is EAEVAQSPRYKITEKSQAVAFWCDPISGHATLYWYRQILGQGPELLVQFQDESVVDDSQLPKDRFSAERLKGVDSTLKIQPAELGDSAMYLCASTVSTGRNSGANVLTFGAGSRLTVL.

This clonotype was seen only a few times. The chain joins TRBV10-3 to TRBJ2-7; 7 nucleotides agree with TRBD2. CDR1 is ENHRY, CDR2 SYGVKD, per germline. The CDR3 has 14 residues. With 2 bases clipped from V and 2 bases from J, the junction kept 3 bases outside the gene matches. The CDR3, as DNA: TGTGCCATCAGTGAGGGACTAGGGGCCTACGAGCAGTACTTC. Its protein is CAISEGLGAYEQYF.

This clonotype was found many times. The chain has TRBV20-1 and TRBJ2-4; D possibly corresponds to TRBD1 (7 bases). The CDR3 has 16 amino acids. The germline V and J ends were trimmed by 3 bases and 0 bases, with 15 bases remaining between them. Per the germline V gene, CDR1 is DFQATT and CDR2 is SNEGSKA (reference sequence). CDR3 region: CSARLEGAIAKNIQYF. Here the CDR3 DNA reads TGCAGTGCTAGGTTGGAGGGGGCGATAGCCAAAAACATTCAGTACTTC.

The sample holds many counts of this clonotype. Written as DNA, the CDR3 is TGTGCCAGCAGTTTATCGGGACAGGTTTTCTCGAACACCGGGGAGCTGTTTTTT. Its translation is CASSLSGQVFSNTGELFF. The rearrangement uses TRBV28 and TRBJ2-2; TRBD1 agrees at 8 bases. Germline CDR1 is MDHEN and CDR2 is SYDVKM. The J segment lost 0 bases and the V segment lost 1 base, leaving 7 bases of the junction unmatched. This CDR3 region has 18 residues.

This clonotype was seen ten or more times. CDR3 protein: CSEGQGINTDTQYF. In nucleotides, the CDR3 is TGCAGTGAGGGACAGGGGATAAACACAGATACGCAGTATTTT. The V gene is TRBV20-1, the J gene TRBJ2-3; TRBD1 aligns across 10 bases. The length of the CDR3 is 14 residues. The germline V gene has CDR1 DFQATT and CDR2 SNEGSKA (reference sequence). After removal of 7 bases from V and 2 bases from J, the junction contained 6 bases not matched to a gene.

In its sample, this clonotype was seen many times. This chain links TRBV11-2 with TRBJ2-1; 11 bases map to TRBD2. CDR1 is SGHAT, CDR2 FQNNGV, per germline. This CDR3 has 17 residues. Unmatched junction bases numbered 8, after V lost 3 bases and J lost 4 bases. The CDR3 spells CASSFIAGGIIYNEQFF. As DNA, the CDR3 is TGTGCCAGCAGCTTTATAGCGGGAGGGATTATATACAATGAGCAGTTCTTC.